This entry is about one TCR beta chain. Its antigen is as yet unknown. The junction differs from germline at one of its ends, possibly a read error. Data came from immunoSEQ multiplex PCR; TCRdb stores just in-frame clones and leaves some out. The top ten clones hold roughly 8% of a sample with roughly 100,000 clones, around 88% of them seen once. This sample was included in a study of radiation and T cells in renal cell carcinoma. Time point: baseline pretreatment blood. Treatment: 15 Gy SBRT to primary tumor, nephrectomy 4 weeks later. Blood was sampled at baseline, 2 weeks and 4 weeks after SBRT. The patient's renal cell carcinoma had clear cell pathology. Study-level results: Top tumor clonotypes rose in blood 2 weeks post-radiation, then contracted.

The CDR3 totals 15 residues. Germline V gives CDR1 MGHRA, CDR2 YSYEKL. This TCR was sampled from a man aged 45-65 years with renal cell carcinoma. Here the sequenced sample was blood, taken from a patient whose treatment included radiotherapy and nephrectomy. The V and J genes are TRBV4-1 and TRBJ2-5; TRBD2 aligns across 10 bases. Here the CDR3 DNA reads TGCGCCAGCAGCCGAACAGCGGGAGGGGGAGAGATCCAGTACTTC. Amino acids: CASSRTAGGGEIQYF.